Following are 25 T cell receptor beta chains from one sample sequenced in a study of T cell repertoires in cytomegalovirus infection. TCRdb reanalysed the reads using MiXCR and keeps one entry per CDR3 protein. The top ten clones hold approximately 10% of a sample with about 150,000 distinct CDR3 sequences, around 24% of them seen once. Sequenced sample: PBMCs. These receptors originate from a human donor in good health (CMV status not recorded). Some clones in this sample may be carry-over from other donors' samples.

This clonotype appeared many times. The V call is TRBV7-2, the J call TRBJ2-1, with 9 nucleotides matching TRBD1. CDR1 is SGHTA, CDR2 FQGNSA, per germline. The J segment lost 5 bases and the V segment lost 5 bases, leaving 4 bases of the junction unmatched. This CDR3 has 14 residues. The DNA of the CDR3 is TGTGCCAGCAGCACGGACAGGGGAAACAATGAGCAGTTCTTC. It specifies CASSTDRGNNEQFF.

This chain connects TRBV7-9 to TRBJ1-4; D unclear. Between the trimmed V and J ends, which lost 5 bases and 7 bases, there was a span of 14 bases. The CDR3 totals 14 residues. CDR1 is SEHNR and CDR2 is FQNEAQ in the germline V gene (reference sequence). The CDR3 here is CASSLPLNSEKLFF. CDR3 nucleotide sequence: TGTGCCAGCAGCCTCCCACTAAATTCTGAAAAACTGTTTTTT. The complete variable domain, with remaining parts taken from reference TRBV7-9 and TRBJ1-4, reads DTGVSQNPRHKITKRGQNVTFRCDPISEHNRLYWYRQTLGQGPEFLTYFQNEAQLEKSRLLSDRFSAERPKGSFSTLEIQRTEQGDSAMYLCASSLPLNSEKLFFGSGTQLSVL.

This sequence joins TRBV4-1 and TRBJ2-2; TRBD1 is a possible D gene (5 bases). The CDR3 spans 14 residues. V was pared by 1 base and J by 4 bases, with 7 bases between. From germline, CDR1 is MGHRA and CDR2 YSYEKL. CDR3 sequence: CASSQGGGTGELFF. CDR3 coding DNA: TGCGCCAGCAGCCAAGGGGGCGGCACCGGGGAGCTGTTTTTT.

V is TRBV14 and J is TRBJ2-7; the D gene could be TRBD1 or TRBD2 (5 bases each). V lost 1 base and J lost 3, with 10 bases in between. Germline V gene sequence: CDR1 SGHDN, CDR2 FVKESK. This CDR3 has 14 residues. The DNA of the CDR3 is TGTGCCAGCAGCCAAGCGGGACGGCTCTACGAGCAGTACTTC. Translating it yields CASSQAGRLYEQYF.

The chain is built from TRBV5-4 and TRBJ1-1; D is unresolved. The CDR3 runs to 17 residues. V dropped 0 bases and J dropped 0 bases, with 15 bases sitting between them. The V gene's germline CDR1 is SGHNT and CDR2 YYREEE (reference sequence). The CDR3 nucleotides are TGTGCCAGCAGCTTGGTAGGGAGGGAGGGTATGAACACTGAAGCTTTCTTT. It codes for CASSLVGREGMNTEAFF.

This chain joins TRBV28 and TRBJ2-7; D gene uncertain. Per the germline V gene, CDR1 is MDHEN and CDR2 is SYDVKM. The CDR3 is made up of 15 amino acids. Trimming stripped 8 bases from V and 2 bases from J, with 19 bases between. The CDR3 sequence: CASGNSGRLAYEQYF. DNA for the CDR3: TGTGCCAGCGGAAACTCGGGCCGCCTGGCCTACGAGCAGTACTTC.

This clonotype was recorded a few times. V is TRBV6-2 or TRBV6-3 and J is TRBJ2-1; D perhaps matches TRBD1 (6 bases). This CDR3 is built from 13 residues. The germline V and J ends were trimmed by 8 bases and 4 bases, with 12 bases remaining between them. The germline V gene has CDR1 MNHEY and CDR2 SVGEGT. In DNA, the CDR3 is TGTGCCAGCTCCGGGACACAGTACAATGAGCAGTTCTTC. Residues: CASSGTQYNEQFF.

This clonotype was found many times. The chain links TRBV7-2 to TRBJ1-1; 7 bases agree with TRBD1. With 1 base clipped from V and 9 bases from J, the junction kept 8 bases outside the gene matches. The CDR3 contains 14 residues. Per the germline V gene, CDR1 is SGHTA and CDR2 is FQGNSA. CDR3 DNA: TGTGCCAGCAGCTTAGGGGACAGACCCCTTCAAGCTTTCTTT. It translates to CASSLGDRPLQAFF.

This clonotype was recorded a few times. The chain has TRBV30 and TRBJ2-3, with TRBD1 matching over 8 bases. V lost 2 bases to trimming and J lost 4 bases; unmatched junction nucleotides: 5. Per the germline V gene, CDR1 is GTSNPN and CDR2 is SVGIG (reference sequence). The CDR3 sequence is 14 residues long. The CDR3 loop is CAWSRTGSADTQYF. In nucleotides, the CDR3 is TGTGCCTGGAGTAGGACAGGGAGTGCAGATACGCAGTATTTT.

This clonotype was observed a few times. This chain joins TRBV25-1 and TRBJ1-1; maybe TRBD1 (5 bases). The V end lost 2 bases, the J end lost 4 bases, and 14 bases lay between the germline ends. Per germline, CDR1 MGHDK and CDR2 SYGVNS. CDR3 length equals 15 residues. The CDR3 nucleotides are TGTGCCAGCAGTGAACCCTCCGGACACTCCACTGAAGCTTTCTTT. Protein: CASSEPSGHSTEAFF. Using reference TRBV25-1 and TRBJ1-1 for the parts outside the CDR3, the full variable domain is EADIYQTPRYLVIGTGKKITLECSQTMGHDKMYWYQQDPGMELHLIHYSYGVNSTEKGDLSSESTVSRIRTEHFPLTLESARPSHTSQYLCASSEPSGHSTEAFFGQGTRLTVV.

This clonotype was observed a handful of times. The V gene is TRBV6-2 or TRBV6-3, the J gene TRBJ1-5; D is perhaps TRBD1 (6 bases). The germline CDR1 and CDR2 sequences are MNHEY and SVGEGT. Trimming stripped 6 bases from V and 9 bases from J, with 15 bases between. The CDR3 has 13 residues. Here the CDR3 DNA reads TGTGCCAGCAGCCCGGACAGACCTCTGCCCCAGCATTTT. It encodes CASSPDRPLPQHF.

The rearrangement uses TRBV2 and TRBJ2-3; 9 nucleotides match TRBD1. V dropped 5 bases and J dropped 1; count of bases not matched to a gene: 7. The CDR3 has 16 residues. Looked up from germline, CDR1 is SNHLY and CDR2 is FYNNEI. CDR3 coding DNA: TGTGCCAGCAGTTCAAGGACAGGGGACCGCACAGATACGCAGTATTTT. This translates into CASSSRTGDRTDTQYF.

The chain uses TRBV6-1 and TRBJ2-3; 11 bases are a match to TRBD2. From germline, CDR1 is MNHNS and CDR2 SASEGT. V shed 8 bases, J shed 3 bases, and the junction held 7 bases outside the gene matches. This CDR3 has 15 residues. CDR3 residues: CASGLAGGPTDTQYF. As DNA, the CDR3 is TGTGCCAGCGGCTTAGCGGGGGGGCCGACAGATACGCAGTATTTT.

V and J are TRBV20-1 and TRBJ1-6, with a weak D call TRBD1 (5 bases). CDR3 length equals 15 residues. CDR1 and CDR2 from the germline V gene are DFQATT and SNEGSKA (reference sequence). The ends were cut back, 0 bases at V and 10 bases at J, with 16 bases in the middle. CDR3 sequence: CSARDWWGIDSPLHF. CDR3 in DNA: TGCAGTGCTAGAGATTGGTGGGGGATTGACTCACCCCTCCACTTT.

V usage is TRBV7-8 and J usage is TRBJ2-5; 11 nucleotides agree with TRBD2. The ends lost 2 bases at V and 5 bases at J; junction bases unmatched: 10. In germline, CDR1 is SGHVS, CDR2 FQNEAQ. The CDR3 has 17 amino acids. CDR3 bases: TGTGCCAGCAGCTTAAAGGCTAGCGGGGGGTCCTGGGAGACCCAGTACTTC. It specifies CASSLKASGGSWETQYF.

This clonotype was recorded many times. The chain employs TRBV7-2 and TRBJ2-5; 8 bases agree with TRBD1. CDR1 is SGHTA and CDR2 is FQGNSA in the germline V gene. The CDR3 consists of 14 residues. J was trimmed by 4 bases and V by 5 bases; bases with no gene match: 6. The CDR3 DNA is TGTGCCAGCAGCCCGGACAGGGCGGTAGAGACCCAGTACTTC. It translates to CASSPDRAVETQYF.

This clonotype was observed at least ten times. CDR3 amino acids: CASSPRLATSDTQYF. CDR3 in DNA: TGTGCCAGCAGCCCCAGACTAGCGACCTCAGATACGCAGTATTTT. This chain connects TRBV7-8 to TRBJ2-3; TRBD2 matches 8 bases. The CDR3 sequence is 15 residues long. Germline CDR1 and CDR2: SGHVS and FQNEAQ. V trimming: 5 bases; J trimming: 4 bases; junction bases outside the gene matches: 8.

DNA for the CDR3: TGTGCCAGCAGCCGGGACACTTACGAGCAGTACTTC. This gives the protein CASSRDTYEQYF. V usage is TRBV19 and J usage is TRBJ2-7; tentative D call: TRBD1 (6 bases). The germline CDR1 and CDR2 sequences are LNHDA and SQIVND (reference sequence). Trimming pared 9 bases from V and 4 bases from J, leaving 13 bases between. The CDR3 loop spans 12 amino acids.

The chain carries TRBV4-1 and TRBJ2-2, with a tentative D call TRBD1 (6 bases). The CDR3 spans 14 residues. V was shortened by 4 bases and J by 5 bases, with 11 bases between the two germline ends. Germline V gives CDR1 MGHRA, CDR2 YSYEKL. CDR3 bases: TGCGCCAGCAGCCCTCGGGACATTACCGGGGAGCTGTTTTTT. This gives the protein CASSPRDITGELFF.

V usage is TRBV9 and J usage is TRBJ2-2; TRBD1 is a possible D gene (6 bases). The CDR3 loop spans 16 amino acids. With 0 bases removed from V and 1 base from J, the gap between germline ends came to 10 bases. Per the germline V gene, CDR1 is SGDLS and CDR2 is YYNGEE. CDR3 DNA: TGTGCCAGCAGCGTAGGGGGCAGGGGGAACACCGGGGAGCTGTTTTTT. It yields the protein CASSVGGRGNTGELFF.

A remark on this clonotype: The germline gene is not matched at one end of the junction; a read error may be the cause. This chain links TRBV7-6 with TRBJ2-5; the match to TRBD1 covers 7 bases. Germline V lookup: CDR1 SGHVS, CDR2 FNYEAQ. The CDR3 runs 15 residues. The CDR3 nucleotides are TGTGCTAGCAGCTCTCGCCGGGACAGAGAAGAGACCCTGTACTTC. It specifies CASSSRRDREETLYF.

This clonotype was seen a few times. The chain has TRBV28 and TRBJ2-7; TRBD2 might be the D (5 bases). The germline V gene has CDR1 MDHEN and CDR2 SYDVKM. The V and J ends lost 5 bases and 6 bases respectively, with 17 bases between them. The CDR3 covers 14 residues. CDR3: CASSPEAASREQYF. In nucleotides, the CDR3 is TGTGCCAGCAGTCCGGAGGCGGCCTCCCGCGAGCAGTACTTC. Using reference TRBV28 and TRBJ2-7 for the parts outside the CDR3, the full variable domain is DVKVTQSSRYLVKRTGEKVFLECVQDMDHENMFWYRQDPGLGLRLIYFSYDVKMKEKGDIPEGYSVSREKKERFSLILESASTNQTSMYLCASSPEAASREQYFGPGTRLTVT.

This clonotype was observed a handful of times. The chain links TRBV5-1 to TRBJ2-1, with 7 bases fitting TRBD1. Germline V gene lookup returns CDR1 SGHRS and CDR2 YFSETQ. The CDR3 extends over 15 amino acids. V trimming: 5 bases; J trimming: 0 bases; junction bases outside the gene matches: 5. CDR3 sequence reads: CASSPGQSSYNEQFF. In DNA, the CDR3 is TGCGCCAGCAGTCCGGGACAGAGCTCCTACAATGAGCAGTTCTTC.

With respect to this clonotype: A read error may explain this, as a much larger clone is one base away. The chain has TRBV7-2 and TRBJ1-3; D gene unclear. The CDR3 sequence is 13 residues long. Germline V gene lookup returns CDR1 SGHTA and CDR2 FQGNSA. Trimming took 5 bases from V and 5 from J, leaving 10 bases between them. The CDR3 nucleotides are TGTGCCAGCAGCCCCTGGGCGAGAAACACCATATATTTT. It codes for CASSPWARNTIYF.

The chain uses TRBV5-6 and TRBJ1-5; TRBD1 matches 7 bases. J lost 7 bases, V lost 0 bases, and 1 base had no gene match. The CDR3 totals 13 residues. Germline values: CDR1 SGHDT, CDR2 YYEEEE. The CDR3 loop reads CASSLDRGQPQHF. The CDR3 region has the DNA TGTGCCAGCAGCTTGGACAGGGGACAGCCCCAGCATTTT.